This TCR beta chain was found in a study of shared clonotypes between healthy human individuals. Profiling relied on immunoSEQ multiplex PCR, and the TCRdb table lists in-frame clones only, not all of them. The sample contains some 490,000 clones, approximately 81% of which appear only once. The sequence was collected from a woman aged 40-49 years in good health. Some clones in this sample may be carry-over from other donors' samples. Sequencing was done on a sample of PBMCs.

This CDR3 is CASSPTQGGTQYF. For the CDR3, the DNA is TGTGCCAGCAGCCCCACACAGGGTGGGACCCAGTACTTC. The J gene is TRBJ2-5, the V gene TRBV5-4, with a weak D call TRBD1 (6 bases). Germline values: CDR1 SGHNT, CDR2 YYREEE (reference sequence). Trimming pared 4 bases from V and 7 bases from J, leaving 14 bases between. CDR3 length: 13 amino acids.